Sequencing of this T cell receptor beta chain was carried out in a study of human T cells and chemical hapten exposure (dated by TCRdb to about 2021). Looking at the study overall: For sensitization, 2% DPC in acetone was applied to a 2 cm by 2 cm area of upper inner arm skin. Throughout the approximately 26-week study period, patients were also given weekly therapeutic DPC doses on the scalp. Patch testing on the upper back used Finn chambers containing 0.01% DPC, with scoring done after 6 days according to International Contact Dermatitis Research Group standards. The patient cohort, mostly female, included alopecia areata with under or over 50% scalp involvement, alopecia totalis and alopecia universalis. Libraries were combined into a pool for sequencing, and differences in TCR yield between samples came mainly from small differences in library volumes within the pool. This study followed changes in the peripheral blood TCR repertoire in vivo during primary and secondary sensitization of alopecia patients to the hapten diphenylcyclopropenone (DPC). Blood samples were taken from patients before sensitization (week 0) and then at 2, 6 and about 24 weeks after DPC sensitization. For TCR sequencing, blood came from some 31 alopecia patients at anywhere from one to four time points (pre-sensitization, 2, 6 and 24 weeks). The investigation overall reported the following: Patch test score correlated positively with the number of PT1 expanded TCRs, reaching significance at thresholds 8, 16 and 32 but not at 4. Because every patient had alopecia, a presumed autoimmune disease, the patients' immune response might differ from that of healthy individuals. Significantly more large CDR3 similarity clusters were formed by expanded TCRs than by pre-sensitization or healthy control sets, consistent with antigen-driven responses. DPC sensitization did not change the number of TCRs with a frequency above 1 in 1000, and there was no evidence of changes in global repertoire structure. After repeated subsampling, the strength of the expansion versus patch-test correlation and the threshold at which it became significant changed.

Libraries were constructed by RACE. Sequencing used a NextSeq 500. During library preparation, unique molecular identifiers were attached to individual cDNA molecules so that TCRs could be counted in a quantitative, reproducible way. Both TCR alpha and TCR beta chains were sequenced from each blood RNA sample. Per the original workflow: Samples had a median of about 96,000 TCRs, with a range from roughly 20,000 to 700,000. V, J and CDR3 annotation of the TCR reads was carried out using the Decombinator software suite. To make PS versus PT1 abundance plots, every sample was subsampled to the same number of TCRs (28,000). Expanded TCRs were defined as absent before sensitization and observed at least eight times at the 2-week time point. TCRdb passed the public sequencing reads through fastp at Q25 and MiXCR, retaining productive beta sequences. Records with the same CDR3 protein are collapsed into one entry carrying the most frequent genes and DNA. TCRdb, not the original authors, processed these V and J calls. Here the sample has some 110,000 distinct CDR3 sequences; less than 45% occur a single time. The ten largest clones capture roughly 3% of the sample.

Remarks on this clonotype: No antigen is known for it. Per-base quality was not reported, and no clone a single base away is much larger than it.

The CDR3 has 17 amino acids, counting the end cysteine and phenylalanine. The entry retains the CDR3 DNA only, 51 bases that are in frame from base 1. The germline V gene yields SGHNT for CDR1 and YENEEA for CDR2. Between the V and J ends, shortened by 0 bases and 2 bases respectively, the junction contains 15 bases. Sample time point, as interpreted from the label and publication: patch test 3, about 24 weeks after DPC sensitization. The meaning of the sample's treatment or condition label: therapeutic diphenylcyclopropenone sensitization with weekly scalp DPC. At every patch-test visit, the blood draw took place before the patch test was put on. Patients were considered eligible if aged 18 to 70, diagnosed with alopecia and deemed suitable for DPC therapy, and patients were excluded if pregnant. Unfractionated whole blood was collected in Tempus Blood RNA tubes, and total RNA was extracted from that blood.

Recombination linked TRBV11-3 to TRBJ2-3; tentative D gene TRBD2, with 5 bases matching. Sequencing was performed on whole blood, taken in connection with sensitization to the hapten diphenylcyclopropenone (DPC). The sequence came from a man aged 35 to 55 with alopecia areata. Some clones in this sample may be carry-over from other donors' samples. This receptor has the CDR3 CASSLEGSAKITDTQYF. The nucleotides read TGTGCCAGCAGCTTAGAGGGTAGCGCAAAAATCACAGATACGCAGTATTTT.